This TCR beta chain came from a study of blood T cells in healthy people across ages. Study-wide points: As naive T cell percentage varied, TCR beta diversity correlated strongly with it. Older age coincided with a roughly linear decline in TCR beta diversity per million T cells.

Using a J-beta primer mix together with a sample-barcoded 5' primer, a second PCR was run for about 6 to 11 cycles. From the 5' RACE reads, TCRdb called clonotypes with MiXCR, one entry per CDR3 protein. This table has 1,300,000 or so distinct CDR3 sequences, around 59% appearing once. Concerning this clonotype itself: Its target is unknown.

The source of this sequence is a man younger than 35 in good health. What was sequenced was blood.

CDR3 bases: TGTGCCAGTAGCCGAGCTACCGGTTCCTACAATGAGCAGTTCTTC. This encodes CASSRATGSYNEQFF. V is TRBV7-9 and J is TRBJ2-1; no firm D call. V gave up 9 bases and J gave up 1 base, with 16 bases separating them. The CDR3 is 15 residues long. Germline V gene data show CDR1 as SEHNR and CDR2 as FQNEAQ (reference sequence).